The present T cell receptor beta chain was sequenced within a study of T cell responses to AZD1222 COVID-19 vaccine. The data were produced by immunoSEQ multiplex PCR, yet TCRdb's version contains in-frame clones alone and is incomplete. This sample has roughly 130,000 clones, with 75% to 90% found just once. This clone was observed a single time. Sequencing used peripheral blood, obtained on day 0 of AZD1222 vaccination. The receptor comes from an adult in good health.

The CDR3 DNA sequence: TGTGCCAGCAGCCGTCCGGGAACAGAGACCCAGTACTTC. This encodes CASSRPGTETQYF. This chain uses TRBV3-1 (or the pseudogene TRBV3-2) with TRBJ2-5; a weak D match, TRBD2 (5 bases). Germline V gene sequence: CDR1 LGHDT, CDR2 YNNKEL (reference sequence). This CDR3 region has 13 residues. V lost 4 bases to trimming and J lost 4 bases, with 10 bases between them.